The T cell receptor (beta chain) under discussion was sequenced for a study of blood T cell repertoires in COVID-19. This clone turned up a few times. Under the authors' procedure: Nucleated cell number was recorded as an estimate derived from reference gene primer amplification. Profiling relied on immunoSEQ multiplex PCR, and the TCRdb table lists in-frame clones only, not all of them. V, J and clone size are those of that table, while D and trimming were read from the DNA. The sample carries 210,000 or so clones, roughly 88% recorded once. The CDR3 length is 15 residues. Trimming cost V 1 base and J 4 bases, with 11 bases left between them. The germline V gene encodes CDR1 SNHLY and CDR2 FYNNEI.

The clonotype originates from a woman in her thirties or forties who had recovered from COVID-19. Sequencing input: peripheral blood. J is TRBJ1-5 and V is TRBV2; D is uncertain. The CDR3 loop reads CASSEDSRRNQPQHF. CDR3 nucleotides: TGTGCCAGCAGTGAAGATAGCAGGAGGAATCAGCCCCAGCATTTT. Full variable domain (missing parts from reference TRBV2 and TRBJ1-5): EPEVTQTPSHQVTQMGQEVILRCVPISNHLYFYWYRQILGQKVEFLVSFYNNEISEKSEIFDDQFSVERPDGSNFTLKIRSTKLEDSAMYFCASSEDSRRNQPQHFGDGTRLSIL.